The 23 T cell receptor beta chains given below trace back to one sample, sequenced in a study of T cells in localized non-small cell lung cancer. Measured with immunoSEQ multiplex PCR; TCRdb has only the in-frame clones, and not every one. The data hold tens of thousands of clones, with over 80% observed a single time. The material sequenced was peripheral blood, taken before any cancer treatment. These receptors originate from a female donor of 60 years or more with stage II squamous cell lung carcinoma.

The chain is built from TRBV27 and TRBJ2-2; TRBD1 might be the D (6 bases). The CDR3 contains 16 residues. The germline V gene encodes CDR1 MNHEY and CDR2 SMNVEV (reference sequence). Trimming removed 5 bases from V and 4 bases from J, with 17 bases in between. The CDR3 region has the DNA TGTGCCAGCAGTATAAGTGCAGGGGCTGGCACCGGGGAGCTGTTTTTT. The encoded protein is CASSISAGAGTGELFF.

This clone showed up just once. The chain employs TRBV11-2 and TRBJ1-3; the match to TRBD1 covers 8 bases. The CDR3 is 15 residues long. The V gene end was trimmed by 1 base and the J gene end by 9 bases; junction bases not matched to a gene: 8. Germline assignment: CDR1 SGHAT and CDR2 FQNNGV. CDR3 coding DNA: TGTGCCAGCAGCTTAGTGCAGGGGGCGAAGGGCACCATATATTTT. Translated: CASSLVQGAKGTIYF.

The chain has TRBV5-6 and TRBJ2-7; 11 bases map to TRBD1. The CDR3 runs 15 residues. CDR1 SGHDT and CDR2 YYEEEE come from the germline V gene. V shed 3 bases and J 4 bases; nucleotides not matched to a gene: 6. DNA for the CDR3: TGTGCCAGCAGCTCGACGGGACAGGGGGTTTACGAGCAGTACTTC. Its translation is CASSSTGQGVYEQYF.

The chain carries TRBV5-3 and TRBJ1-2; possible D gene TRBD1, 6 bases. TRBV5-3 is an ORF; its function is uncertain. The ends were cut back, 8 bases at V and 7 bases at J, with 24 bases in the middle. The CDR3 length is 15 residues. In DNA form, the CDR3 reads TGTGCCAGCAAAAGGGGGGCTCCAGATGCGGGTGGCTACACCTTC. Protein: CASKRGAPDAGGYTF.

Regarding this clone: Within the sample, other DNA sequences also encode this same CDR3. The chain combines TRBV5-1 with TRBJ2-1, with D unresolved. Germline V gene sequence: CDR1 SGHRS, CDR2 YFSETQ. Trimming pared 0 bases from V and 2 bases from J, leaving 15 bases between. This CDR3 has 17 amino acids. Here the CDR3 reads CASSLAVVLGPYNEQFF. The CDR3 nucleotides read TGCGCCAGCAGCTTGGCCGTGGTTCTAGGGCCCTACAATGAGCAGTTCTTC.

V is TRBV7-2 and J is TRBJ1-5, with D uncertain. V was pared by 2 bases and J by 7 bases, with 9 bases between. This CDR3 is 13 amino acids long. Per germline, CDR1 SGHTA and CDR2 FQGNSA. The CDR3 sequence: CASSLTVTQPQHF. The CDR3 DNA reads TGTGCCAGCAGCTTAACGGTCACCCAGCCCCAGCATTTT.

This clone was counted between two and nine times. The J gene is TRBJ2-5, the V gene TRBV5-1; a weak D match, TRBD1 (6 bases). CDR1 is SGHRS, CDR2 YFSETQ, per germline. V was shortened by 3 bases and J by 0 bases, with 9 bases between the two germline ends. The CDR3 runs to 14 residues. CDR3 residues: CASSYAGDQETQYF. The CDR3, as DNA: TGCGCCAGCAGCTACGCAGGGGACCAAGAGACCCAGTACTTC.

This chain connects TRBV19 to TRBJ1-3; 7 positions agree with TRBD1. The V gene end was trimmed by 4 bases and the J gene end by 0 bases; junction bases not matched to a gene: 6. This CDR3 contains 16 residues. Per the germline V gene, CDR1 is LNHDA and CDR2 is SQIVND (reference sequence). Here the CDR3 reads CASSRGRDSSGNTIYF. CDR3 bases: TGTGCCAGTAGTAGAGGACGGGACAGCTCTGGAAACACCATATATTTT.

The rearrangement joins TRBV19 to TRBJ2-7; D gene unclear. Trimming left V 6 bases short and J 0 bases short, with 12 bases between. The V gene's germline CDR1 is LNHDA and CDR2 SQIVND (reference sequence). This CDR3 is 14 amino acids long. The CDR3 bases are TGTGCCAGTAGATACTCTAAGGCCTCCTACGAGCAGTACTTC. Translating it yields CASRYSKASYEQYF.

This sequence joins TRBV11-2 and TRBJ2-7, with 7 positions matching TRBD2. The CDR3 has 15 residues. Looked up from germline, CDR1 is SGHAT and CDR2 is FQNNGV. The V gene end was trimmed by 5 bases and the J gene end by 5 bases; junction bases not matched to a gene: 12. The DNA of the CDR3 is TGTGCCAGCAGCCAACTCCGACTAGCCGAGGACGAGCAGTACTTC. Protein: CASSQLRLAEDEQYF.

The rearrangement uses TRBV5-1 and TRBJ2-2; a weak D match, TRBD1 (7 bases). This CDR3 has 17 residues. The germline gives CDR1 SGHRS, CDR2 YFSETQ. Trimming cost V 4 bases and J 4 bases, with 20 bases left between them. CDR3: CASSPASGTAGTGELFF. CDR3 nucleotide sequence: TGCGCCAGCAGCCCGGCCTCCGGGACAGCGGGCACCGGGGAGCTGTTTTTT. The full variable domain, rest sourced from reference TRBV5-1 and TRBJ2-2, is KAGVTQTPRYLIKTRGQQVTLSCSPISGHRSVSWYQQTPGQGLQFLFEYFSETQRNKGNFPGRFSGRQFSNSRSEMNVSTLELGDSALYLCASSPASGTAGTGELFFGEGSRLTVL.

The chain is built from TRBV9 and TRBJ2-3, with 10 positions matching TRBD2. CDR3 length: 16 amino acids. The V gene end was trimmed by 4 bases and the J gene end by 1 base; junction bases not matched to a gene: 6. Germline V gene data show CDR1 as SGDLS and CDR2 as YYNGEE. The chain's CDR3 is CASSQPAGGGTDTQYF. The CDR3 DNA is TGTGCCAGCAGCCAACCAGCGGGGGGGGGCACAGATACGCAGTATTTT. Looking up the rest from reference TRBV9 and TRBJ2-3 gives the full variable domain: DSGVTQTPKHLITATGQRVTLRCSPRSGDLSVYWYQQSLDQGLQFLIQYYNGEERAKGNILERFSAQQFPDLHSELNLSSLELGDSALYFCASSQPAGGGTDTQYFGPGTRLTVL.

The genes are TRBV5-8 and TRBJ2-3, with 11 bases identical to TRBD2. The CDR3 is made up of 16 amino acids. The J segment lost 3 bases and the V segment lost 7 bases, leaving 10 bases of the junction unmatched. Germline V gives CDR1 SGHTS, CDR2 YDEGEE. This chain's CDR3 is CASCVRGTSGTDTQYF. As DNA, the CDR3 is TGTGCCAGCTGTGTCAGGGGGACTAGCGGAACAGATACGCAGTATTTT.

This clone is a singleton in its sample. The J gene is TRBJ1-1, the V gene TRBV5-5, with 9 bases lining up with TRBD1. From germline, CDR1 is SGHKS and CDR2 YYEKEE (reference sequence). The CDR3 extends over 16 amino acids. J was trimmed by 1 base and V by 4 bases; bases with no gene match: 8. The DNA for the CDR3 is TGTGCCAGCAGCACAATCAGGGGACAGGGGAACACTGAAGCTTTCTTT. This translates into CASSTIRGQGNTEAFF.

V and J are TRBV6-5 and TRBJ1-3; D remains unclear. The germline V gene has CDR1 MNHEY and CDR2 SVGAGI. The CDR3 consists of 16 residues. V was shortened by 0 bases and J by 0 bases, with 9 bases between the two germline ends. CDR3 protein: CASSYSRVSSGNTIYF. The CDR3 bases are TGTGCCAGCAGTTACTCAAGGGTTAGCTCTGGAAACACCATATATTTT.

This clone was observed once. The chain combines TRBV4-2 with TRBJ1-3, with a tentative D call TRBD1 (6 bases). The V and J ends lost 4 bases and 4 bases respectively, with 14 bases between them. This CDR3 region has 15 residues. CDR1 LGHNA and CDR2 YNFKEQ come from the germline V gene. The CDR3 coding sequence is TGTGCCAGCAGCCCTCCTCAACAGGGAGGAAACACCATATATTTT. Its protein is CASSPPQQGGNTIYF.

The chain joins TRBV9 to TRBJ1-1; TRBD1 agrees at 8 bases. V was clipped by 3 bases and J by 1 base; unmatched bases: 5. Germline values: CDR1 SGDLS, CDR2 YYNGEE. The CDR3 consists of 15 residues. CDR3 nucleotide sequence: TGTGCCAGCAGCGCCACAGGGGGAAAGAACACTGAAGCTTTCTTT. Amino acids: CASSATGGKNTEAFF. Based on the CDR3 plus reference TRBV9 and TRBJ1-1, the full variable domain is DSGVTQTPKHLITATGQRVTLRCSPRSGDLSVYWYQQSLDQGLQFLIQYYNGEERAKGNILERFSAQQFPDLHSELNLSSLELGDSALYFCASSATGGKNTEAFFGQGTRLTVV.

A few counts support this clone. This chain connects TRBV6-4 to TRBJ2-2; D not certain. This CDR3 is 15 amino acids long. Germline V gives CDR1 MRHNA, CDR2 SNTAGT. Trimming removed 2 bases from V and 1 base from J, with 8 bases in between. The CDR3 DNA reads TGTGCCAGCAGTGACCCAACCCTGAACACCGGGGAGCTGTTTTTT. Its protein is CASSDPTLNTGELFF.

The chain carries TRBV11-2 and TRBJ1-1; possibly TRBD1 for D (5 bases). CDR1 is SGHAT and CDR2 is FQNNGV in the germline V gene. This CDR3 is built from 17 residues. Trimming removed 3 bases from V and 0 bases from J, with 17 bases in between. In nucleotides, the CDR3 is TGTGCCAGCAGCTTCAACCCCCTGGGGCTGATGAACACTGAAGCTTTCTTT. It encodes CASSFNPLGLMNTEAFF. The full variable domain, in which reference TRBV11-2 and TRBJ1-1 provide the parts outside the CDR3, is EAGVAQSPRYKIIEKRQSVAFWCNPISGHATLYWYQQILGQGPKLLIQFQNNGVVDDSQLPKDRFSAERLKGVDSTLKIQPAKLEDSAVYLCASSFNPLGLMNTEAFFGQGTRLTVV.

This clone occurred once. The J gene is TRBJ2-7, the V gene TRBV7-6; D remains ambiguous. V lost 1 base to trimming and J lost 3 bases, with 10 bases between them. Germline V gives CDR1 SGHVS, CDR2 FNYEAQ. This CDR3 has 14 residues. CDR3 region: CASSLGPLLYEQYF. CDR3 nucleotides: TGTGCCAGCAGCTTAGGCCCTCTCCTCTACGAGCAGTACTTC. Looking up the rest from reference TRBV7-6 and TRBJ2-7 gives the full variable domain: GAGVSQSPRYKVTKRGQDVALRCDPISGHVSLYWYRQALGQGPEFLTYFNYEAQQDKSGLPNDRFSAERPEGSISTLTIQRTEQRDSAMYRCASSLGPLLYEQYFGPGTRLTVT.

This clone showed up just a few times. The chain joins TRBV7-9 to TRBJ1-5; D is perhaps TRBD1 (6 bases). Per germline, CDR1 SEHNR and CDR2 FQNEAQ (reference sequence). Trimming shortened V by 5 bases and J by 7 bases, and 9 bases separated the two germline ends. The CDR3 is made up of 12 amino acids. CDR3 DNA: TGTGCCAGCAGCCCAGGGGACCAGCCCCAGCATTTT. This translates into CASSPGDQPQHF.

This chain connects TRBV7-3 to TRBJ1-3; D is unresolved. V lost 6 bases and J lost 0, with 9 bases in between. The CDR3 consists of 14 residues. Germline CDR1 reads SGHTA; CDR2 reads FQGTGA. In nucleotides, the CDR3 is TGTGCCAGCAGTGATTTAGCCTCTGGAAACACCATATATTTT. Its translation: CASSDLASGNTIYF.

This clone came up a few times. The chain has TRBV6-5 and TRBJ1-2, with D perhaps TRBD1 (6 bases). V dropped 5 bases and J dropped 5 bases, with 9 bases sitting between them. The CDR3 consists of 12 residues. Germline V gives CDR1 MNHEY, CDR2 SVGAGI. The CDR3 sequence is CASSPQGYGYTF. The CDR3 nucleotides read TGTGCCAGCAGTCCCCAGGGGTATGGCTACACCTTC.